The next 14 T cell receptor beta chains were all read from a single sample in a study of response to subunit inactivated influenza vaccine. A single record per CDR3 protein comes from TCRdb applying MiXCR to the RT-PCR reads. The data hold hundreds of thousands of distinct CDR3 sequences, with about 12% observed a single time. The sequencing here drew on PBMCs from blood, taken on the day of vaccination. All receptors derive from a man between 50 and 59 years old who received an inactivated influenza vaccine.

V usage is TRBV9 and J usage is TRBJ2-4, with D perhaps matching TRBD2 (6 bases). CDR1 is SGDLS, CDR2 YYNGEE, per germline. V shed 0 bases and J shed 8 bases, with 12 bases lying between them. The length of the CDR3 is 14 residues. Written as DNA, the CDR3 is TGTGCCAGCAGCGTAGCAGGGAGGAATGACATTCAGTACTTC. Translation gives CASSVAGRNDIQYF.

The chain has TRBV6-2 or TRBV6-3 and TRBJ2-3; 8 bases line up with TRBD2. Trimming at V came to 5 bases and at J to 1 base, leaving 5 bases not matched to a gene. This CDR3 spans 15 amino acids. Germline CDR1 MNHEY, CDR2 SVGEGT. In DNA, the CDR3 is TGTGCCAGCAGTGCCCCGGGACTAGGCACAGATACGCAGTATTTT. Encoded protein: CASSAPGLGTDTQYF.

This clonotype was picked up a small number of times. This chain joins TRBV14 and TRBJ1-2; no reliable D call. Between the trimmed V and J ends, which lost 1 base and 3 bases, there was a span of 3 bases. CDR1 SGHDN and CDR2 FVKESK come from the germline V gene. This CDR3 spans 12 amino acids. CDR3 protein: CASSQAYYGYTF. The CDR3 region has the DNA TGTGCCAGCAGCCAAGCTTACTATGGCTACACCTTC.

This clonotype was counted at least ten times. Written as DNA, the CDR3 is TGTGCCAGCAGTTTGAAGGGTAGCTCCTACAATGAGCAGTTCTTC. This sequence encodes CASSLKGSSYNEQFF. The rearrangement joins TRBV12-3 or TRBV12-4 to TRBJ2-1; D is uncertain. Trimming left V 3 bases short and J 0 bases short, with 9 bases between. CDR3 length equals 15 residues.

The DNA of the CDR3 is TGTGCCAGCAGCGTAGGTGTAGCGGGGAGCTCCTACAATGAGCAGTTCTTC. It is translated as CASSVGVAGSSYNEQFF. The V gene is TRBV9, the J gene TRBJ2-1, with TRBD2 matching over 8 bases. With V trimmed by 0 bases and J by 0 bases, 5 bases remained unmatched. Germline loops: CDR1 SGDLS, CDR2 YYNGEE. This CDR3 region has 17 residues.

This clonotype was seen a few times. J is TRBJ1-1 and V is TRBV7-9, with 8 positions matching TRBD1. In germline, CDR1 is SEHNR, CDR2 FQNEAQ (reference sequence). The CDR3 is 14 residues long. V shed 5 bases and J 3 bases; nucleotides not matched to a gene: 5. Written as DNA, the CDR3 is TGTGCCAGCAGCCGGGACAGGCGTGACACTGAAGCTTTCTTT. Amino acids: CASSRDRRDTEAFF.

The rearrangement links TRBV6-5 to TRBJ1-1; TRBD1 is a possible D gene (6 bases). The germline V gene encodes CDR1 MNHEY and CDR2 SVGAGI. This CDR3 has 14 residues. The V end lost 2 bases, the J end lost 2 bases, and 9 bases lay between the germline ends. The CDR3 DNA reads TGTGCCAGCAGTTACGCGGACAGAAACACTGAAGCTTTCTTT. Its protein product is CASSYADRNTEAFF.

This clonotype was observed a few times. The DNA of the CDR3 is TGTGCCAGTAGTATATTGGTCGGCGGGCCCTACAATGAGCAGTTCTTC. Translation gives CASSILVGGPYNEQFF. The rearrangement links TRBV19 to TRBJ2-1; weak D call: TRBD2 (5 bases). V was trimmed by 2 bases and J by 2 bases, leaving 13 bases between them. Germline assignment: CDR1 LNHDA and CDR2 SQIVND (reference sequence). This CDR3 comprises 16 residues. Using reference TRBV19 and TRBJ2-1 for the parts outside the CDR3, the full variable domain is DGGITQSPKYLFRKEGQNVTLSCEQNLNHDAMYWYRQDPGQGLRLIYYSQIVNDFQKGDIAEGYSVSREKKESFPLTVTSAQKNPTAFYLCASSILVGGPYNEQFFGPGTRLTVL.

This clonotype was seen a few times. The chain recombines TRBV3-1 with TRBJ2-6; the D is unclear. Germline assignment: CDR1 LGHDT and CDR2 YNNKEL (reference sequence). There are 15 residues in the CDR3. Deletions cut 4 bases from V and 4 bases from J, with 11 bases between. The CDR3 DNA reads TGTGCCAGCAGCCCTCCGGCATCCGGGGCCAACGTCCTGACTTTC. Its protein is CASSPPASGANVLTF.

The V gene is TRBV15, the J gene TRBJ2-5; D not resolved. Germline loops: CDR1 LNHNV, CDR2 YYDKDF (reference sequence). V was cut by 0 bases and J by 4 bases, with 12 bases left in between. This CDR3 region has 15 residues. The CDR3 DNA reads TGTGCCACCAGCAGAGATCGCAACAACGGAGAGACCCAGTACTTC. This gives the protein CATSRDRNNGETQYF.

The table lists this clonotype with a few counts. The gene calls are TRBV5-1 and TRBJ2-3; TRBD2 aligns across 9 bases. The ends lost 1 base at V and 2 bases at J; junction bases unmatched: 5. The length of the CDR3 is 16 residues. Germline assignment: CDR1 SGHRS and CDR2 YFSETQ. The CDR3 bases are TGCGCCAGCAGCTTGACTAGCGGGTCGGTCACAGATACGCAGTATTTT. Its protein product is CASSLTSGSVTDTQYF. The full variable domain, rest sourced from reference TRBV5-1 and TRBJ2-3, is KAGVTQTPRYLIKTRGQQVTLSCSPISGHRSVSWYQQTPGQGLQFLFEYFSETQRNKGNFPGRFSGRQFSNSRSEMNVSTLELGDSALYLCASSLTSGSVTDTQYFGPGTRLTVL.

This clonotype was seen more than once but under ten times. This rearrangement joins TRBV2 to TRBJ2-1; 9 bases are a match to TRBD1. The CDR3 totals 16 residues. Germline values: CDR1 SNHLY, CDR2 FYNNEI. The J segment lost 5 bases and the V segment lost 6 bases, leaving 11 bases of the junction unmatched. DNA of the CDR3: TGTGCCAGCAGCACTGCCCGGGACAGGGCCCACAATGAGCAGTTCTTC. Its translation is CASSTARDRAHNEQFF.

The rearrangement joins TRBV5-1 to TRBJ2-3; 12 bases fit TRBD2. Trimming cost V 3 bases and J 6 bases; bases outside gene matches: 8. The CDR3 length is 16 residues. CDR1 and CDR2 (germline): SGHRS, YFSETQ. In nucleotides, the CDR3 is TGCGCCAGCAGCTGGACTAGCGGGGTAGGGTTCGATACGCAGTATTTT. This sequence encodes CASSWTSGVGFDTQYF.

This clonotype came up a few times. The chain couples TRBV10-2 to TRBJ2-1; possibly TRBD1 or TRBD2 for D (6 bases each). Germline CDR1 and CDR2: WSHSY and SAAADI. The CDR3 spans 16 residues. V was cut by 6 bases and J by 0 bases, with 15 bases left in between. The CDR3 coding sequence is TGCGCCAGCAGAGGGGGGACATTTAACTCCTACAATGAGCAGTTCTTC. Translated: CASRGGTFNSYNEQFF.